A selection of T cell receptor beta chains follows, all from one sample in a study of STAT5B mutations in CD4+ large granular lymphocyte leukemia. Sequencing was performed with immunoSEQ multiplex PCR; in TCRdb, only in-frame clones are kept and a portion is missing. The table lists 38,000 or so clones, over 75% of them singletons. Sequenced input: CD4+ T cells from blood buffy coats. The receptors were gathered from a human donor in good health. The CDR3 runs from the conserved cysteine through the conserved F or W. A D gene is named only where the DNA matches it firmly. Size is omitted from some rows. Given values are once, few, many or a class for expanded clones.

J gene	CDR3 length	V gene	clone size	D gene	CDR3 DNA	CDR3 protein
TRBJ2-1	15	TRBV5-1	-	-	TGCGCCAGCAGCGATCCCTCAGGGGCGCCTGATGAGCAGTTCTTC	CASSDPSGAPDEQFF
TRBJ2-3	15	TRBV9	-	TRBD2	TGTGCCAGCAGCGTCGGGACTAGTGCTGATGGTACGCAGTATTTT	CASSVGTSADGTQYF
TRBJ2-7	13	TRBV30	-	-	TGTGCCTGGAGTGGTGGGGGACCCTACGAGCAGTACTTC	CAWSGGGPYEQYF
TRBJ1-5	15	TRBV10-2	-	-	TGCGCCAGCAGTCCCACCGGGGCTACGAATCAGCCCCAGCATTTT	CASSPTGATNQPQHF
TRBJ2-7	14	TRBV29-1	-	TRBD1	TGCAGCGTACAATCCGGGACAGGGCCCTACGAGCAGTACTTC	CSVQSGTGPYEQYF
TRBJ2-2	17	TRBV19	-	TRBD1	TGTGCCAGTAGTACCAATGGACAGGGGGTTACCACCGGGGAGCTGTTTTTT	CASSTNGQGVTTGELFF
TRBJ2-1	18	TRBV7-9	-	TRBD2	TGTGCCAGCAGCTTTACGGCTAGCGGGTCTAGCTCCTACAATGAGCAGTTCTTC	CASSFTASGSSSYNEQFF
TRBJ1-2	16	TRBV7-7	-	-	TGTGCCAGCAGCACACTGGGACGGGGTACTAACTATGGCTACACCTTC	CASSTLGRGTNYGYTF
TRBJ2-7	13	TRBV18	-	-	TGTGCCAGCTCACCAAGGGGTGGGTACGAGCAGTACTTC	CASSPRGGYEQYF
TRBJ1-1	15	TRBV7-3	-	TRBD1	TGTGCCAGCAGCTTTGGGACAGGGTCGGGGACTGAAGCTTTCTTT	CASSFGTGSGTEAFF
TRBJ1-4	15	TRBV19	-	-	TGTGCCAGTAGTCTCGGATTTGCAACTAATGAAAAACTGTTTTTT	CASSLGFATNEKLFF
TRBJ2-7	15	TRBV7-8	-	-	TGTGCCAGCAGCCCGAGGAGGGCTATAACCTACGAGCAGTACTTC	CASSPRRAITYEQYF
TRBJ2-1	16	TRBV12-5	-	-	TGTGCTAGTGGTGACAACTATAATACAGGGTACAATGAGCAGTTCTTC	CASGDNYNTGYNEQFF
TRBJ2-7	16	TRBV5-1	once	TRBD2	TGCGCCAGCAGCTTGGCCGGTAGCGGGGTAGTATACGAGCAGTACTTC	CASSLAGSGVVYEQYF
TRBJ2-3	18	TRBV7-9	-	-	TGTGCCAGCAGCTTAGTACGGGGACTCCTAAGGGGCACAGATACGCAGTATTTT	CASSLVRGLLRGTDTQYF
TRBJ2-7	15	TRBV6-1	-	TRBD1	TGTGCCAGCAGGGTAGGACAGGGGGCTCGTTACGAGCAGTACTTC	CASRVGQGARYEQYF
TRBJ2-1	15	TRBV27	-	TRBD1	TGTGCCAGCAGCTCCGACAGGGGGACTGGAAATGAGCAGTTCTTC	CASSSDRGTGNEQFF
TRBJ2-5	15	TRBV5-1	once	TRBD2	TGCGCCAGCAGTCGTGCGGGGGGAGCACAAGAGACCCAGTACTTC	CASSRAGGAQETQYF
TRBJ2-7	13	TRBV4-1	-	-	TGCGCCAGCAGCCCATGGGACGAATACGAGCAGTACTTC	CASSPWDEYEQYF
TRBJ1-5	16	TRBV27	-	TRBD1	TGTGCCAGCAGTCCGTCCACAGGGGGAGCAAATCAGCCCCAGCATTTT	CASSPSTGGANQPQHF
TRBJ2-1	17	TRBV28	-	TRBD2	TGTGCCAGCAGTCAATCCACCGGACTAGCGGATTACAATGAGCAGTTCTTC	CASSQSTGLADYNEQFF
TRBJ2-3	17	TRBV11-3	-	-	TGTGCCAGCAGCCCAACCTGGCCAGGGGTTACCACAGATACGCAGTATTTT	CASSPTWPGVTTDTQYF
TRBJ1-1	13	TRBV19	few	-	TGTGCCAGTAGTATAAAGATACAGGGTGAAACTTTCTTT	CASSIKIQGETFF
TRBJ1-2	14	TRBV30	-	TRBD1	TGTGCCTGGAGTCCGGGACAGGGGGACTATGGCTACACCTTC	CAWSPGQGDYGYTF
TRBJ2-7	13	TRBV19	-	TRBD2	TGTGCCAGTAGTCTTAGCGGGAGAGAAGAGCAGTACTTC	CASSLSGREEQYF
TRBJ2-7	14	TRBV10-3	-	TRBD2	TGTGCCATCCGGGAGGGGACTAGCGGCTACGAGCAGTACTTC	CAIREGTSGYEQYF
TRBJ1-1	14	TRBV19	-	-	TGTGCCAGTAGTATAGTTGCAGGGACCACTGAAGCTTTCTTT	CASSIVAGTTEAFF
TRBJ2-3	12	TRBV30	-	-	TGTGCCTGGAGTCAAAGCACAGATACGCAGTATTTT	CAWSQSTDTQYF
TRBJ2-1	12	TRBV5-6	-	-	TGTGCCAGCAGCTCAGGGGAGGATGAGCAGTTCTTC	CASSSGEDEQFF
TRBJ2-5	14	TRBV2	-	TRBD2	TGTGCCAGCAGTGCGGGGCTAGCGGGCGGGACCCAGTACTTC	CASSAGLAGGTQYF
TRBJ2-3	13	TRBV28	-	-	TGTGCCAGCAGTTTAAGGGGCCCAGATACGCAGTATTTT	CASSLRGPDTQYF
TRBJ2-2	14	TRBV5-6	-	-	TGTGCCAGCGGCAGGACGACGAACACCGGGGAGCTGTTTTTT	CASGRTTNTGELFF
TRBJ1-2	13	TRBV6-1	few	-	TGTGCCAGCTTGATCAACTCGGGGGATGGCTACACCTTC	CASLINSGDGYTF